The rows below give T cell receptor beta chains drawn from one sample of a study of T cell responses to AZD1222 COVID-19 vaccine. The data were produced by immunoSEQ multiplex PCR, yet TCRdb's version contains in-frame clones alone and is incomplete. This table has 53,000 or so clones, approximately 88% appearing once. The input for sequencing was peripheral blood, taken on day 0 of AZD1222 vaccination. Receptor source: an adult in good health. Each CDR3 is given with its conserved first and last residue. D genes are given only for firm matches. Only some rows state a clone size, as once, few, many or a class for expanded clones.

CASKAQVNEKLFF TGTGCCAGCAAAGCACAGGTGAATGAAAAACTGTTTTTT NA NA TRBJ1-4 TRBV2
CASSLQGRGTEAFF TGTGCCAGCAGCCTACAGGGGCGCGGGACTGAAGCTTTCTTT TRBD1 few TRBJ1-1 TRBV7-2
CASSMSRVLTGELFF TGTGCCAGTAGTATGTCCAGGGTTTTGACCGGGGAGCTGTTTTTT NA NA TRBJ2-2 TRBV19
CASSFEGAGGNSPLHF TGTGCCAGCAGTTTCGAGGGGGCAGGCGGTAATTCACCCCTCCACTTT TRBD1 NA TRBJ1-6 TRBV28
CASSAARDRNTEAFF TGTGCCAGCAGCGCGGCGAGAGACAGGAACACTGAAGCTTTCTTT NA NA TRBJ1-1 TRBV7-8
CASSLQGLAKNIQYF TGTGCCAGCAGTCTACAGGGATTAGCCAAAAACATTCAGTACTTC NA NA TRBJ2-4 TRBV2
CASSLAGTDYGYTF TGCGCCAGCAGCTTGGCCGGGACGGACTATGGCTACACCTTC NA NA TRBJ1-2 TRBV5-1
CASSTRRGDTQYF TGTGCCAGTAGTACCCGGCGCGGAGATACGCAGTATTTT NA NA TRBJ2-3 TRBV19
CASSRRPGGSNYGYTF TGTGCCAGTAGCAGACGCCCCGGGGGCAGTAACTATGGCTACACCTTC NA NA TRBJ1-2 TRBV19
CASSQTGGEKLFF TGTGCCAGTAGTCAAACAGGAGGTGAAAAACTGTTTTTT NA once TRBJ1-4 TRBV19
CASSLEGNILSYEQYF TGCGCCAGCAGCTTGGAGGGGAATATTCTTTCCTACGAGCAGTACTTC NA NA TRBJ2-7 TRBV5-1
CASSIGTERQPQHF TGTGCCAGTAGTATAGGGACGGAGCGGCAGCCCCAGCATTTT NA NA TRBJ1-5 TRBV19
CASRLSTRETQYF TGTGCCAGCCGACTGTCTACCAGGGAGACCCAGTACTTC NA once TRBJ2-5 TRBV6-5
CASSSRDLTYEQYF TGTGCCAGCAGCAGCAGGGACTTAACCTACGAGCAGTACTTC NA NA TRBJ2-7 TRBV7-2
CASMRGSNQPQHF TGTGCCAGCATGAGGGGGAGCAATCAGCCCCAGCATTTT NA NA TRBJ1-5 TRBV2
CASTTGEIEQYF TGTGCCAGCACTACCGGCGAGATCGAGCAGTACTTC NA NA TRBJ2-7 TRBV28
CAVHPLGTGGEKLFF TGTGCCGTCCACCCCCTCGGGACAGGGGGTGAAAAACTGTTTTTT TRBD1 NA TRBJ1-4 TRBV6-5
CASSESYEQYF TGTGCCAGCAGCGAATCCTACGAGCAGTACTTC NA NA TRBJ2-7 TRBV5-8
CASSPSGTGVSGANVLTF TGTGCCAGCTCACCCTCCGGGACAGGGGTCTCTGGGGCCAACGTCCTGACTTTC TRBD1 NA TRBJ2-6 TRBV18
CASSPGTGLNTGELFF TGCGCCAGCAGCCCCGGAACCGGCCTGAACACCGGGGAGCTGTTTTTT NA once TRBJ2-2 TRBV4-1
CASSLVGRGRIGNTIYF TGTGCCAGCAGCTTGGTGGGCAGGGGGCGGATTGGAAACACCATATATTTT TRBD1 few TRBJ1-3 TRBV5-6
CASSRDLEGGELFF TGTGCCAGCAGTAGGGATCTCGAGGGCGGGGAGCTGTTTTTT NA NA TRBJ2-2 TRBV6-5
CASSYSAGLVDTGELFF TGTGCCAGCAGTTACTCGGCGGGACTAGTGGACACCGGGGAGCTGTTTTTT TRBD2 NA TRBJ2-2 TRBV6-2/TRBV6-3
CASSFSGASYEQYF TGCGCCAGCAGCTTTTCGGGAGCTAGCTACGAGCAGTACTTC NA NA TRBJ2-7 TRBV5-1
CAWSGQHTEAFF TGTGCCTGGAGTGGACAGCACACTGAAGCTTTCTTT NA NA TRBJ1-1 TRBV30
CSASIFSTGGRRGYTF TGCAGTGCTAGTATCTTCTCGACAGGGGGTCGGAGGGGCTACACCTTC TRBD1 NA TRBJ1-2 TRBV20-1